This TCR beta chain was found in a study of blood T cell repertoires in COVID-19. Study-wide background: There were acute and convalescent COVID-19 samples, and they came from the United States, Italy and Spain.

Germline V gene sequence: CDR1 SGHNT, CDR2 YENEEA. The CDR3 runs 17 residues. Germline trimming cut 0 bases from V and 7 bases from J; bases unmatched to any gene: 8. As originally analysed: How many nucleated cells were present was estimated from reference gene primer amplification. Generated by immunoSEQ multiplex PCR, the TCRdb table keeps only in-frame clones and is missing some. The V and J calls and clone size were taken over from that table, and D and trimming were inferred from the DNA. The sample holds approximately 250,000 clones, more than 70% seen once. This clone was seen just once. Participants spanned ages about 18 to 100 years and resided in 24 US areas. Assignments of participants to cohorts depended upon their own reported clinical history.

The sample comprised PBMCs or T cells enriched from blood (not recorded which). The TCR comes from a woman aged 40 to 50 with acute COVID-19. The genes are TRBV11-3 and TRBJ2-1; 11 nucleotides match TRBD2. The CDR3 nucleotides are TGTGCCAGCAGCTTAGACAGGGGTAGCGGGAGGGGGAATGAGCAGTTCTTC. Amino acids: CASSLDRGSGRGNEQFF.